This T cell receptor (beta chain) was identified during a study of T cells in Graves' hyperthyroidism and ophthalmopathy. Study-wide background: Peripheral blood was collected at initial diagnosis, before any treatment.

Of note for this clonotype: The antigen is undetermined.

Used for diagnoses were clinical symptoms, serum thyroxine and TRAb, thyroid ultrasound and orbital computed tomography. The PBMCs studied were ones that came from around 10 ml fresh peripheral blood. Study-level results: For ophthalmopathy, model prediction preceded onset by a median approximately 6 months.

Amplification of TCR beta CDR3 regions used RNA as the template. The HTBI set primed first-round TCR CDR3 RT-PCR. TCRdb ran MiXCR on the multiplex PCR reads and lists one entry per CDR3 protein. The sample holds 600,000 or so distinct CDR3 sequences, approximately 14% seen once. Germline loops: CDR1 LNHDA, CDR2 SQIVND (reference sequence). This CDR3 is built from 17 residues. V was pared by 3 bases and J by 0 bases, with 15 bases between. V is TRBV19 and J is TRBJ1-5; D remains ambiguous. This TCR came from a woman under 30 with Graves' ophthalmopathy. Material for sequencing was blood. The CDR3 sequence: CASSISDREFSNQPQHF. The CDR3 DNA reads as TGTGCCAGTAGTATCTCCGACCGGGAGTTTAGCAATCAGCCCCAGCATTTT.